This entry lists 12 T cell receptor beta chains sequenced from one sample in a study of T cell responses to AZD1222 COVID-19 vaccine. Method: immunoSEQ multiplex PCR; TCRdb's copy keeps in-frame clones and lacks some. This table has 170,000 or so clones, around 90% appearing once. The specimen comprised peripheral blood, sampled on day 0 of AZD1222 vaccination. The receptors stem from an adult in good health.

This clone was seen once. The V gene is TRBV3-1 (or the pseudogene TRBV3-2), the J gene TRBJ2-7, with D maybe TRBD1 (5 bases). The V gene's germline CDR1 is LGHDT and CDR2 YNNKEL (reference sequence). The CDR3 has 14 residues. Trimming took 3 bases from V and 2 from J, leaving 11 bases between them. The CDR3 DNA sequence: TGTGCCAGCAGCCACCAGGGCGGCGCCTACGAGCAGTACTTC. This sequence encodes CASSHQGGAYEQYF.

The chain links TRBV5-1 to TRBJ2-7, with 7 bases identical to TRBD2. Trimming removed 1 base from V and 7 bases from J; junction bases left unmatched: 14. CDR3 size: 16 residues. Germline CDR1 and CDR2: SGHRS and YFSETQ. CDR3 DNA sequence: TGCGCCAGCAGCTTGTACACGGGAGCTACAGCGGGGGAGCAGTACTTC. It translates to CASSLYTGATAGEQYF.

V usage is TRBV6-6 and J usage is TRBJ2-2; 11 bases line up with TRBD1. The CDR3 has 13 residues. CDR1 is MNHNY, CDR2 SVGAGI, per germline (reference sequence). The V segment lost 5 bases and the J segment 14 bases; nucleotides outside the gene matches: 7. As DNA, the CDR3 is TGTGCCAGCAGTCGGGACAGGGGGGCCCCCCTGTTTTTT. Protein: CASSRDRGAPLFF.

The chain couples TRBV13 to TRBJ2-1; possibly TRBD2 for D (7 bases). Per germline, CDR1 PRHDT and CDR2 FYEKMQ (reference sequence). Trimming took 5 bases from V and 9 from J, leaving 17 bases between them. CDR3 length: 14 amino acids. This chain's CDR3 is CASSRAVGGREQFF. CDR3 in DNA: TGTGCCAGCAGCCGCGCCGTGGGGGGGCGTGAGCAGTTCTTC.

The chain couples TRBV6-5 to TRBJ2-7; TRBD1 agrees at 8 bases. This CDR3 has 14 amino acids. Trimming at V came to 9 bases and at J to 0 bases, leaving 7 bases not matched to a gene. Germline V gene sequence: CDR1 MNHEY, CDR2 SVGAGI. The CDR3, as DNA: TGTGCCAGTACCCGGGACAGGAGCTCCTACGAGCAGTACTTC. Encoded protein: CASTRDRSSYEQYF.

The chain joins TRBV7-3 to TRBJ2-7; D is ambiguous. Germline lookup yields CDR1 SGHTA and CDR2 FQGTGA. The CDR3 has 13 residues. V lost 1 base to trimming and J lost 5 bases, with 9 bases between them. This CDR3 is CASSLKPSHEQYF. CDR3 DNA sequence: TGTGCCAGCAGCTTAAAGCCCAGCCACGAGCAGTACTTC. The full variable domain, its missing parts supplied by reference TRBV7-3 and TRBJ2-7, is GAGVSQTPSNKVTEKGKYVELRCDPISGHTALYWYRQSLGQGPEFLIYFQGTGAADDSGLPNDRFFAVRPEGSVSTLKIQRTERGDSAVYLCASSLKPSHEQYFGPGTRLTVT.

The rearrangement uses TRBV28 and TRBJ1-1; TRBD1 aligns across 11 bases. Germline loops: CDR1 MDHEN, CDR2 SYDVKM. CDR3 length: 15 amino acids. V was clipped by 5 bases and J by 4 bases; unmatched bases: 6. This CDR3 reads CASSAGGTGGTEAFF. CDR3 nucleotide sequence: TGTGCCAGCAGTGCGGGCGGGACAGGGGGCACTGAAGCTTTCTTT.

The chain uses TRBV2 and TRBJ1-6; D possibly corresponds to TRBD1 (5 bases). Germline CDR1 is SNHLY and CDR2 is FYNNEI. CDR3 size: 14 residues. Trimming pared 6 bases from V and 6 bases from J, leaving 12 bases between. The CDR3 region is CASRYRDGNSPLHF. CDR3 coding DNA: TGTGCCAGCAGGTACCGGGACGGTAATTCACCCCTCCACTTT.

This sequence joins TRBV6-1 and TRBJ2-7; no firm D call. V lost 6 bases to trimming and J lost 4 bases, with 10 bases between them. This CDR3 is 12 amino acids long. Germline CDR1 and CDR2: MNHNS and SASEGT. DNA of the CDR3: TGTGCCAGCAGCACAGAGAGGTACGAGCAGTACTTC. It specifies CASSTERYEQYF.

This clone appeared a few times. The chain links TRBV3-1 (or the pseudogene TRBV3-2) to TRBJ1-5; D ambiguous. The V gene lost 2 bases and the J gene lost 0 bases, with 8 bases spanning the gap. The CDR3 sequence is 15 residues long. CDR1 is LGHDT, CDR2 YNNKEL, per germline (reference sequence). The CDR3, as DNA: TGTGCCAGCAGCCAACAGGCGACTAGCAATCAGCCCCAGCATTTT. Amino acids: CASSQQATSNQPQHF.

The chain uses TRBV7-9 and TRBJ2-7; no firm D call. Germline-derived CDR1 and CDR2 are SEHNR and FQNEAQ (reference sequence). The CDR3 is made up of 12 amino acids. V was cut by 4 bases and J by 3 bases, with 7 bases left in between. CDR3 region: CASSSPLYEQYF. The CDR3 bases are TGTGCCAGCAGCTCACCCCTCTACGAGCAGTACTTC.

This rearrangement joins TRBV7-6 to TRBJ1-4, with D uncertain. V lost 1 base and J 8 bases, leaving 11 bases between the germline ends. There are 14 residues in the CDR3. Per germline, CDR1 SGHVS and CDR2 FNYEAQ. In DNA form, the CDR3 reads TGTGCCAGCAGCTTAGAACACGGCGTGGAAAAACTGTTTTTT. Translating gives CASSLEHGVEKLFF.